The 32 T cell receptor beta chains below were found in one sample sequenced in a study of cytomegalovirus exposure and HLA in healthy donors (dated by TCRdb to between 2016 and 2019). Library construction relied on the immunoSEQ multiplex PCR assay. A mixture of 60 forward primers for TCR Vbeta segments and 13 reverse primers for TCR Jbeta segments was used in the multiplex PCR. The table was pulled from immuneACCESS by TCRdb, which kept in-frame rearrangements only. Such tables lose some clones; where checked, under half of the loss comes from unresolved V genes, and the rest has no known cause. Within this sample are roughly 200,000 clones, with 60% to 85% of them counted one time only. The leading ten clones occupy about 2.9% of the sample. Source material: PBMCs. The receptor set was obtained from a male donor in good health and CMV-seronegative.

This chain uses TRBV6-1 with TRBJ1-5; 9 bases line up with TRBD1. The CDR3 covers 15 residues. Germline CDR1 MNHNS, CDR2 SASEGT. Trimming took 0 bases from V and 5 from J; bases not matched to a gene: 2. CDR3 coding DNA: TGTGCCAGCAGTGAAGCGTGGACAGGGGATCAGCCCCAGCATTTT. Its protein is CASSEAWTGDQPQHF.

The chain links TRBV27 to TRBJ1-3; no reliable D call. The CDR3 runs 15 residues. The V end was cut by 8 bases, the J end by 2 bases, with 16 bases between. Germline V CDR1 and CDR2: MNHEY, SMNVEV (reference sequence). The CDR3 sequence: CASQKLGQTGNTIYF. As DNA, the CDR3 is TGTGCCAGCCAGAAACTAGGGCAGACTGGAAACACCATATATTTT.

The chain combines TRBV28 with TRBJ2-1; 7 bases are a match to TRBD2. The CDR3 covers 16 residues. With V trimmed by 1 base and J by 2 bases, 5 bases remained unmatched. The V gene's germline CDR1 is MDHEN and CDR2 SYDVKM. CDR3: CASSLYGGGTYNEQFF. CDR3 bases: TGTGCCAGCAGTTTATATGGGGGGGGAACCTACAATGAGCAGTTCTTC.

CDR3: CASSSQSGTAYNSPLHF. The CDR3, as DNA: TGTGCCAGCAGCTCCCAGTCGGGGACAGCTTATAATTCACCCCTCCACTTT. The chain carries TRBV9 and TRBJ1-6; 7 nucleotides line up with TRBD1. The CDR3 has 17 amino acids. V shed 4 bases, J shed 4 bases, and the junction held 11 bases outside the gene matches. Germline V CDR1 and CDR2: SGDLS, YYNGEE.

This clone was seen a single time. V usage is TRBV28 and J usage is TRBJ2-3; 9 bases are shared with TRBD1. Trimming removed 6 bases from V and 3 bases from J; junction bases left unmatched: 7. Germline CDR1 is MDHEN and CDR2 is SYDVKM. The CDR3 is made up of 15 amino acids. The CDR3 loop is CASSPGQGRTDTQYF. CDR3 DNA: TGTGCCAGCAGCCCTGGACAGGGGCGAACAGATACGCAGTATTTT.

The chain employs TRBV6-5 and TRBJ1-6; TRBD1 agrees at 8 bases. Germline loops: CDR1 MNHEY, CDR2 SVGAGI. V lost 8 bases and J lost 3; bases outside the gene matches: 6. The CDR3 loop spans 15 amino acids. CDR3: CASFGGQGYNSPLHF. As DNA, the CDR3 is TGTGCCAGCTTCGGTGGACAGGGCTATAATTCACCCCTCCACTTT.

CDR3 residues: CSASSGDLRFF. The CDR3 DNA is TGCAGTGCTAGCAGCGGGGACCTTCGGTTCTTC. The rearrangement uses TRBV20-1 and TRBJ2-1, with 7 bases identical to TRBD2. The V segment lost 3 bases and the J segment 15 bases; nucleotides outside the gene matches: 8. CDR1 is DFQATT, CDR2 SNEGSKA, per germline (reference sequence). The CDR3 loop spans 11 amino acids.

V usage is TRBV5-1 and J usage is TRBJ2-6; TRBD2 is a possible D gene (6 bases). This CDR3 has 13 amino acids. Looked up from germline, CDR1 is SGHRS and CDR2 is YFSETQ. The V end lost 8 bases, the J end lost 8 bases, and 14 bases lay between the germline ends. Written as DNA, the CDR3 is TGCGCCAGTACGACGGGGGACTCCAACGTCCTGACTTTC. This gives the protein CASTTGDSNVLTF.

This clone came up a few times. The gene calls are TRBV27 and TRBJ1-5; the match to TRBD1 covers 7 bases. Germline CDR1 is MNHEY and CDR2 is SMNVEV (reference sequence). This CDR3 has 16 amino acids. Unmatched junction bases numbered 8, after V lost 5 bases and J lost 1 base. The CDR3 DNA reads as TGTGCCAGCAGTGGGTACAGGGGTGGGAGCAATCAGCCCCAGCATTTT. This sequence encodes CASSGYRGGSNQPQHF.

This clone was recorded a few times. The V and J genes are TRBV4-3 and TRBJ1-6; 7 nucleotides line up with TRBD1. V was clipped by 2 bases and J by 8 bases; unmatched bases: 6. Germline CDR1 reads LGHNA; CDR2 reads YSLEER. The CDR3 runs to 15 residues. As DNA, the CDR3 is TGCGCCAGCAGCCAAAGGGTAGGGGGCTATTCACCCCTCCACTTT. Protein product: CASSQRVGGYSPLHF.

The chain is built from TRBV5-1 and TRBJ1-2, with 9 bases that match TRBD1. Germline V lookup: CDR1 SGHRS, CDR2 YFSETQ. Trimming cost V 4 bases and J 4 bases; bases outside gene matches: 8. The CDR3 totals 15 residues. The CDR3 DNA reads TGCGCCAGCAGCCCCCGGACAGGGGAAGTCTATGGCTACACCTTC. Residues: CASSPRTGEVYGYTF.

This rearrangement joins TRBV25-1 to TRBJ1-3, with 11 bases matching TRBD1. J gave up 7 bases and V 6 bases, and 5 bases lay outside the gene matches. Germline V gene data show CDR1 as MGHDK and CDR2 as SYGVNS. This CDR3 spans 14 amino acids. CDR3 amino acids: CASSLGQGANTIYF. CDR3 sequence (DNA): TGTGCCAGCAGCCTCGGACAGGGGGCCAACACCATATATTTT.

The chain links TRBV28 to TRBJ1-5; possibly TRBD1 for D (5 bases). Deletions cut 3 bases from V and 3 bases from J, with 15 bases between. This CDR3 comprises 16 residues. Germline CDR1 and CDR2: MDHEN and SYDVKM. The CDR3 reads CASSFPQGSPNQPQHF. CDR3 DNA: TGTGCCAGCAGTTTCCCCCAGGGAAGCCCCAATCAGCCCCAGCATTTT.

This chain connects TRBV18 to TRBJ2-2, with 8 bases aligning to TRBD2. Germline V gene data show CDR1 as KGHSH and CDR2 as LQKENI. With V trimmed by 0 bases and J by 6 bases, 6 bases remained unmatched. The CDR3 totals 16 residues. This CDR3 reads CASSPPGTSPSGELFF. CDR3 coding DNA: TGTGCCAGCTCACCACCCGGGACTAGTCCCTCCGGGGAGCTGTTTTTT.

The chain employs TRBV7-5 and TRBJ2-1; the DNA was not used to check the table's D call, TRBD2. TRBV7-5 is a pseudogene. This CDR3 has 20 amino acids. The CDR3 DNA reads TGTGCCAGAAGCCCTTACTCGACTAGCGGGAGTAGTTGGGGGGAGAATGAGCAGTTCTTC. As protein: CARSPYSTSGSSWGENEQFF.

Only one count was recorded for this clone. The chain is built from TRBV10-2 and TRBJ1-1; a weak D match, TRBD1 (5 bases). CDR1 WSHSY and CDR2 SAAADI come from the germline V gene. This CDR3 is 13 amino acids long. Trimming removed 5 bases from V and 7 bases from J, with 14 bases in between. Here the CDR3 DNA reads TGCGCCAGCAGTCTTGGTGGGGCAGATGAAGCTTTCTTT. Translated, it gives CASSLGGADEAFF.

The rearrangement joins TRBV6-5 to TRBJ1-2; D unclear. CDR3 length: 12 residues. The germline CDR1 and CDR2 sequences are MNHEY and SVGAGI. Trimming stripped 8 bases from V and 3 bases from J, with 10 bases between. CDR3 loop: CASHQADYGYTF. For the CDR3, the DNA is TGTGCCAGCCACCAGGCCGACTATGGCTACACCTTC.

This chain joins TRBV4-1 and TRBJ2-1, with TRBD2 matching over 7 bases. The J segment lost 0 bases and the V segment lost 0 bases, leaving 5 bases of the junction unmatched. Per germline, CDR1 MGHRA and CDR2 YSYEKL. CDR3 length: 17 amino acids. The CDR3 spells CASSQEVRGSSYNEQFF. The DNA for the CDR3 is TGCGCCAGCAGCCAAGAGGTACGCGGGAGCTCCTACAATGAGCAGTTCTTC.

The chain joins TRBV4-1 to TRBJ2-1; no firm D call. With 1 base removed from V and 2 bases from J, the gap between germline ends came to 12 bases. The CDR3 loop spans 16 amino acids. Germline CDR1 MGHRA, CDR2 YSYEKL. CDR3 in amino acids: CASSQGRVLAYNEQFF. The CDR3 bases are TGCGCCAGCAGCCAAGGACGGGTTTTGGCCTACAATGAGCAGTTCTTC.

The chain couples TRBV19 to TRBJ2-1, with TRBD2 matching 11 bases. J lost 4 bases, V lost 5 bases, and 4 bases had no gene match. The CDR3 spans 15 residues. CDR1 is LNHDA, CDR2 SQIVND, per germline (reference sequence). CDR3 bases: TGTGCCAGTAGTGCGACTAGCGGGGATTACAATGAGCAGTTCTTC. Translation: CASSATSGDYNEQFF.

The rearrangement uses TRBV15 and TRBJ1-1, with D possibly matching TRBD1 (6 bases). Germline lookup yields CDR1 LNHNV and CDR2 YYDKDF (reference sequence). Trimming stripped 3 bases from V and 4 bases from J, with 9 bases between. This CDR3 has 13 amino acids. The DNA of the CDR3 is TGTGCCACCAGCAGTTACAGGGCCACTGAAGCTTTCTTT. Its protein is CATSSYRATEAFF.

This sequence joins TRBV30 and TRBJ2-1; D is perhaps TRBD2 (6 bases). Trimming shortened V by 2 bases and J by 4 bases, and 15 bases separated the two germline ends. The CDR3 loop spans 15 amino acids. The germline CDR1 and CDR2 sequences are GTSNPN and SVGIG (reference sequence). CDR3 in DNA: TGTGCCTGGAGTCCCCGCCCCGGGAGATACAATGAGCAGTTCTTC. Its protein is CAWSPRPGRYNEQFF. Full variable domain (outside the CDR3, taken from reference TRBV30 and TRBJ2-1): SQTIHQWPATLVQPVGSPLSLECTVEGTSNPNLYWYRQAAGRGLQLLFYSVGIGQISSEVPQNLSASRPQDRQFILSSKKLLLSDSGFYLCAWSPRPGRYNEQFFGPGTRLTVL.

The chain uses TRBV29-1 and TRBJ2-7; D gene uncertain. CDR1 is SQVTM, CDR2 ANQGSEA, per germline. V lost 2 bases to trimming and J lost 1 base, with 12 bases between them. This CDR3 spans 14 amino acids. CDR3 coding DNA: TGCAGCGTTGAATTGCAACAGCAATCCTACGAGCAGTACTTC. It codes for CSVELQQQSYEQYF.

This clone was seen a single time. The J gene is TRBJ2-7, the V gene TRBV28, with TRBD2 matching over 12 bases. From germline, CDR1 is MDHEN and CDR2 SYDVKM. The ends lost 8 bases at V and 4 bases at J; junction bases unmatched: 3. The CDR3 consists of 13 residues. The CDR3, as DNA: TGTGCCAGCGGAGGGACTAGCGGGTACGAGCAGTACTTC. Protein sequence: CASGGTSGYEQYF.

This chain links TRBV15 with TRBJ1-5; D not resolved. Germline CDR1 is LNHNV and CDR2 is YYDKDF (reference sequence). This CDR3 contains 15 residues. Trimming pared 4 bases from V and 0 bases from J, leaving 10 bases between. CDR3 sequence reads: CATSNPGYSNQPQHF. CDR3 DNA sequence: TGTGCCACCAGCAATCCGGGATATAGCAATCAGCCCCAGCATTTT.

The chain combines TRBV28 with TRBJ2-7; TRBD2 matches 9 bases. The germline CDR1 and CDR2 sequences are MDHEN and SYDVKM. V gave up 3 bases and J gave up 6 bases; unmatched junction bases: 6. The CDR3 covers 14 residues. The CDR3 bases are TGTGCCAGCAGTTTCGTAGCGGGAGCCGCCGAGCAGTACTTC. It is translated as CASSFVAGAAEQYF.

V and J are TRBV7-9 and TRBJ2-7; TRBD1 matches 12 bases. This CDR3 has 16 amino acids. The V gene's germline CDR1 is SEHNR and CDR2 FQNEAQ (reference sequence). With 5 bases clipped from V and 7 bases from J, the junction kept 12 bases outside the gene matches. CDR3 amino acids: CASSGHRDRGLREQYF. The CDR3, as DNA: TGTGCCAGCAGCGGTCACCGGGACAGGGGGCTTCGGGAGCAGTACTTC.

The chain has TRBV30 and TRBJ1-1; 8 nucleotides match TRBD1. CDR3 length equals 16 residues. The V gene's germline CDR1 is GTSNPN and CDR2 SVGIG (reference sequence). J gave up 0 bases and V 5 bases, and 11 bases lay outside the gene matches. CDR3 DNA: TGTGCCTGGGGTAGGACAGGGCGCCCCCTGAACACTGAAGCTTTCTTT. Protein product: CAWGRTGRPLNTEAFF.

The V call is TRBV6-1, the J call TRBJ1-4; no clear D gene. V was pared by 2 bases and J by 5 bases, with 9 bases between. Germline CDR1 reads MNHNS; CDR2 reads SASEGT. The CDR3 extends over 14 amino acids. CDR3 in amino acids: CASSERASNEKLFF. The CDR3 coding sequence is TGTGCCAGCAGTGAAAGAGCATCAAATGAAAAACTGTTTTTT.

This clone was observed once. The chain couples TRBV2 to TRBJ2-7, with D possibly TRBD1 on 6 matching bases. CDR1 and CDR2 from the germline V gene are SNHLY and FYNNEI. The CDR3 is made up of 14 amino acids. Trimming pared 4 bases from V and 4 bases from J, leaving 14 bases between. The CDR3: CASSAGQRLYEQYF. CDR3 coding DNA: TGTGCCAGCAGTGCCGGACAGAGACTTTACGAGCAGTACTTC. The full variable domain, rest sourced from reference TRBV2 and TRBJ2-7, is EPEVTQTPSHQVTQMGQEVILRCVPISNHLYFYWYRQILGQKVEFLVSFYNNEISEKSEIFDDQFSVERPDGSNFTLKIRSTKLEDSAMYFCASSAGQRLYEQYFGPGTRLTVT.

This sequence joins TRBV6-5 and TRBJ1-1; D call uncertain. In germline, CDR1 is MNHEY, CDR2 SVGAGI. The CDR3 covers 14 residues. V shed 6 bases and J shed 2 bases, with 13 bases lying between them. CDR3 loop: CASSTEGINTEAFF. CDR3 nucleotides: TGTGCCAGCAGCACGGAGGGAATAAACACTGAAGCTTTCTTT.

The chain is built from TRBV6-5 and TRBJ1-2; a possible D gene is TRBD1 (5 bases). This CDR3 is built from 12 residues. Germline lookup yields CDR1 MNHEY and CDR2 SVGAGI. V shed 5 bases and J shed 7 bases, with 11 bases lying between them. The CDR3 protein is CASSDLGVGYTF. DNA of the CDR3: TGTGCCAGCAGTGACCTAGGGGTTGGCTACACCTTC.